Listed below are T cell receptor beta chains from one sample, sequenced in a study of cytomegalovirus exposure and HLA in healthy donors. TCRdb keeps only in-frame clones here, not all; method: immunoSEQ multiplex PCR. This table has about 170,000 clones, 60% to 85% appearing once. The sequencing sample was made of PBMCs. These receptor sequences come from a woman aged 45-65 years in good health and CMV-seropositive. Each CDR3 is given with its conserved first and last residue. A D gene is named only where the DNA matches it firmly.

J gene	D gene	V gene	CDR3 protein
TRBJ1-3	NA	TRBV7-2	CASSLGGRQGHSGNTIYF
TRBJ2-6	NA	TRBV7-6	CASSLGSSGANVLTF
TRBJ2-1	NA	TRBV28	CASSLEGRYNEQFF
TRBJ2-1	TRBD1	TRBV7-2	CASSTAGTVIYNEQFF
TRBJ2-2	TRBD1	TRBV29-1	CSVSWTGVHAGELFF
TRBJ2-4	NA	TRBV6-1	CASSGHMPGRENIQYF
TRBJ2-7	TRBD2	TRBV27	CASSRGLAGTKEQYF
TRBJ1-2	NA	TRBV10-3	CAISKQGATPNYGYTF
TRBJ1-3	TRBD1	TRBV15	CATSSSGTGGNTIYF
TRBJ1-1	NA	TRBV2	CASSEVGGTEAFF
TRBJ2-7	NA	TRBV19	CASSIHADYEQYF
TRBJ2-2	NA	TRBV19	CASSVLGGTGELFF
TRBJ1-2	TRBD1	TRBV7-2	CASSLGQGYGYTF
TRBJ1-2	TRBD1	TRBV10-3	CAISLGTGVEDNYGYTF
TRBJ2-3	TRBD2	TRBV5-1	CASSLVSSGTRTDTQYF
TRBJ1-5	TRBD1	TRBV19	CASSIQGAGQPQHF
TRBJ1-2	NA	TRBV5-1	CASSLDSNYGYTF
TRBJ2-1	NA	TRBV6-5	CASSYSYAGQNRFF
TRBJ2-3	NA	TRBV6-5	CASSYSKPDTDTQYF
TRBJ2-3	TRBD2	TRBV4-1	CASSHPGLAGGPRSTDTQYF
TRBJ1-4	TRBD1	TRBV5-5	CASSPGQVLNEKLFF
TRBJ2-7	TRBD2	TRBV11-2	CASSSGLAGLEQYF
TRBJ2-3	TRBD2	TRBV4-2	CASSQGLAGADTQYF
TRBJ2-2	NA	TRBV5-1	CASSLVANTGELFF
TRBJ2-7	TRBD1	TRBV5-1	CASSLGGGRAYEQYF
TRBJ2-7	NA	TRBV28	CASTPGLSGEQYF
TRBJ2-1	TRBD2	TRBV14	CASSQDQATSGRFYNEQFF
TRBJ2-1	NA	TRBV7-2	CASSLGGIGRRNEQFF
TRBJ2-3	TRBD2	TRBV29-1	CSGPLKRMAGGAQGRDLRTDTQYF
TRBJ2-6	NA	TRBV30	CAWSGGGSSGANVLTF
TRBJ2-7	NA	TRBV9	CASSVGAGAHYEQYF
TRBJ2-3	TRBD2	TRBV7-2	CASSLGAGGETDTQYF
TRBJ1-2	TRBD1	TRBV4-3	CASSQGAGQGSYGYTF
TRBJ1-2	NA	TRBV2	CASEIGGGYGYTF
TRBJ1-6	TRBD1	TRBV7-2	CASSLSSGGSYNSPLHF
TRBJ1-1	TRBD1	TRBV5-4	CASSWGGQGYTEAFF
TRBJ2-1	TRBD2	TRBV6-6	CASSYPAYAGGEQFF
TRBJ1-1	NA	TRBV5-1	CASGSSLGGGDTEAFF
TRBJ1-4	TRBD1	TRBV19	CASGGTGDGRKLFF
TRBJ2-1	NA	TRBV20-1	CSAKGNEQFF
TRBJ2-7	NA	TRBV29-1	CSAVQGYEQYF
TRBJ1-2	TRBD1	TRBV11-3	CASSLLSQGANGYTF